One and the same sample provided the 18 T cell receptor beta chains below, sequenced in a study of blood T cell repertoires in COVID-19. Only in-frame clones appear in the TCRdb table, and some are missing; sequencing was by immunoSEQ multiplex PCR. This table has around 140,000 clones, 80% to 90% appearing once. The sample taken for sequencing was peripheral blood. These receptors originate from a man aged 45-65 years with active COVID-19.

The rearrangement joins TRBV5-1 to TRBJ1-1; D remains unclear. V was pared by 0 bases and J by 5 bases, with 8 bases between. The CDR3 is made up of 13 amino acids. Germline V gene lookup returns CDR1 SGHRS and CDR2 YFSETQ. The CDR3 loop reads CASSLDGRTEAFF. CDR3 nucleotide sequence: TGCGCCAGCAGCTTGGACGGGAGGACTGAAGCTTTCTTT.

This clone has only a few counts. The chain couples TRBV4-1 to TRBJ2-3, with D perhaps matching TRBD1 (6 bases). CDR3 size: 18 residues. Per the germline V gene, CDR1 is MGHRA and CDR2 is YSYEKL. V lost 1 base and J lost 4, with 21 bases in between. The CDR3 coding sequence is TGCGCCAGCAGCCAAGTTTTGGTCAGGGGCAAAGAGGCAGATACGCAGTATTTT. Translating it yields CASSQVLVRGKEADTQYF.

The chain is built from TRBV9 and TRBJ1-1; unclear D gene. Germline CDR1 is SGDLS and CDR2 is YYNGEE. With 3 bases removed from V and 2 bases from J, the gap between germline ends came to 11 bases. The CDR3 is 14 residues long. The CDR3, as DNA: TGTGCCAGCAGCGAAGGCCCGACTAACACTGAAGCTTTCTTT. Amino acids: CASSEGPTNTEAFF.

This chain links TRBV11-2 with TRBJ2-7, with 8 positions matching TRBD2. The V and J ends lost 5 bases and 2 bases, in that order; junction bases with no gene match: 11. This CDR3 contains 16 residues. Germline V gene data show CDR1 as SGHAT and CDR2 as FQNNGV. CDR3 nucleotides: TGTGCCAGCAGCCCGCTAAATCGGGGGGGACCCTACGAGCAGTACTTC. As protein: CASSPLNRGGPYEQYF.

This clone has a handful of counts. The V call is TRBV7-9, the J call TRBJ1-2; D not certain. Per germline, CDR1 SEHNR and CDR2 FQNEAQ (reference sequence). The CDR3 is 15 residues long. The V end was cut by 1 base, the J end by 4 bases, with 13 bases between. The CDR3 loop is CASSLVTQFFYGYTF. For the CDR3, the DNA is TGTGCCAGCAGCTTAGTAACGCAGTTCTTCTATGGCTACACCTTC.

The chain carries TRBV5-1 and TRBJ2-3; 7 bases map to TRBD1. The CDR3 covers 16 residues. Losses at the gene ends were 4 bases for V and 2 bases for J; bases not matched to a gene: 10. Germline V CDR1 and CDR2: SGHRS, YFSETQ. CDR3 bases: TGCGCCAGCAGCAAAATAGGGGGCGGACCCACAGATACGCAGTATTTT. It codes for CASSKIGGGPTDTQYF.

The chain joins TRBV19 to TRBJ2-2; D possibly corresponds to TRBD2 (5 bases). There are 15 residues in the CDR3. With 0 bases removed from V and 0 bases from J, the gap between germline ends came to 5 bases. From germline, CDR1 is LNHDA and CDR2 SQIVND (reference sequence). The CDR3 protein is CASSIELANTGELFF. For the CDR3, the DNA is TGTGCCAGTAGTATAGAACTAGCGAACACCGGGGAGCTGTTTTTT.

The chain joins TRBV15 to TRBJ2-3; TRBD2 agrees at 7 bases. The germline gives CDR1 LNHNV, CDR2 YYDKDF (reference sequence). V was clipped by 1 base and J by 6 bases; unmatched bases: 4. The length of the CDR3 is 14 residues. Here the CDR3 reads CATSRGVTSDTQYF. CDR3 coding DNA: TGTGCCACCAGCAGAGGTGTGACTAGCGATACGCAGTATTTT.

The CDR3 nucleotides read TGTGCCAGCAACGGACAGGCGGACTATGGCTACACCTTC. Amino acid sequence: CASNGQADYGYTF. The chain joins TRBV6-5 to TRBJ1-2; 7 bases map to TRBD1. Per the germline V gene, CDR1 is MNHEY and CDR2 is SVGAGI. Trimming removed 7 bases from V and 3 bases from J; junction bases left unmatched: 5. The CDR3 loop spans 13 amino acids.

The rearrangement uses TRBV30 and TRBJ1-2, with 7 bases that match TRBD1. V dropped 4 bases and J dropped 0; count of bases not matched to a gene: 8. There are 15 residues in the CDR3. Germline V gives CDR1 GTSNPN, CDR2 SVGIG (reference sequence). CDR3: CAWTPRQGANYGYTF. CDR3 sequence (DNA): TGTGCCTGGACCCCTCGACAGGGAGCTAACTATGGCTACACCTTC.

This chain uses TRBV19 with TRBJ1-2; D perhaps matches TRBD1 (6 bases). The CDR3 consists of 14 residues. CDR1 and CDR2 from the germline V gene are LNHDA and SQIVND (reference sequence). V lost 7 bases to trimming and J lost 0 bases, with 12 bases between them. CDR3 DNA sequence: TGTGCCAGTACCCAGGGGCCAGCTAACTATGGCTACACCTTC. As protein: CASTQGPANYGYTF.

The CDR3 loop reads CASSQRTGANTGELFF. The CDR3 DNA reads TGTGCCAGTAGTCAAAGGACAGGGGCGAACACCGGGGAGCTGTTTTTT. The chain joins TRBV19 to TRBJ2-2; 9 bases align to TRBD1. Germline V lookup: CDR1 LNHDA, CDR2 SQIVND (reference sequence). V dropped 5 bases and J dropped 0; count of bases not matched to a gene: 4. The CDR3 length is 16 residues.

The V gene is TRBV6-5, the J gene TRBJ2-1, with D perhaps TRBD2 (6 bases). The germline V gene has CDR1 MNHEY and CDR2 SVGAGI. The V end was cut by 2 bases, the J end by 4 bases, with 9 bases between. This CDR3 has 14 amino acids. The CDR3 loop reads CASSYKGTYNEQFF. As DNA, the CDR3 is TGTGCCAGCAGTTACAAGGGGACTTACAATGAGCAGTTCTTC.

The chain recombines TRBV6-1 with TRBJ1-2; D ambiguous. Germline V CDR1 and CDR2: MNHNS, SASEGT. The CDR3 runs to 13 residues. Trimming left V 3 bases short and J 8 bases short, with 13 bases between. The CDR3 nucleotides are TGTGCCAGCAGTGATATGCCGACTGGGGGCTACACCTTC. Protein product: CASSDMPTGGYTF.

This chain connects TRBV4-2 to TRBJ1-2, with a tentative D call TRBD1 (6 bases). Trimming cost V 0 bases and J 4 bases, with 15 bases left between them. Germline V gene sequence: CDR1 LGHNA, CDR2 YNFKEQ. The CDR3 runs to 16 residues. CDR3 sequence reads: CASSQDPETGLYGYTF. CDR3 coding DNA: TGTGCCAGCAGCCAAGACCCAGAGACAGGACTCTATGGCTACACCTTC.

This sequence joins TRBV5-5 and TRBJ1-2; 10 bases are a match to TRBD1. After removal of 7 bases from V and 5 bases from J, the junction contained 8 bases not matched to a gene. The germline CDR1 and CDR2 sequences are SGHKS and YYEKEE (reference sequence). The CDR3 loop spans 14 amino acids. The CDR3 loop reads CASGLGTGDYGYTF. The CDR3 bases are TGTGCCAGCGGACTGGGGACAGGGGATTATGGCTACACCTTC. The variable domain in full, completed from reference TRBV5-5 and TRBJ1-2, reads DAGVTQSPTHLIKTRGQQVTLRCSPISGHKSVSWYQQVLGQGPQFIFQYYEKEERGRGNFPDRFSARQFPNYSSELNVNALLLGDSALYLCASGLGTGDYGYTFGSGTRLTVV.

V usage is TRBV5-4 and J usage is TRBJ2-5; the match to TRBD1 covers 9 bases. CDR1 SGHNT and CDR2 YYREEE come from the germline V gene (reference sequence). The CDR3 is 16 amino acids. V was clipped by 6 bases and J by 5 bases; unmatched bases: 14. CDR3 bases: TGTGCCAGCACCCTAGCCGGGACAGGGTTCGGGGAGACCCAGTACTTC. Its protein product is CASTLAGTGFGETQYF.

The chain recombines TRBV5-5 with TRBJ2-1; the match to TRBD2 covers 12 bases. With V trimmed by 4 bases and J by 1 base, 12 bases remained unmatched. Germline V gene lookup returns CDR1 SGHKS and CDR2 YYEKEE (reference sequence). The length of the CDR3 is 19 residues. The DNA for the CDR3 is TGTGCCAGCAGCCCCTTCGCGACTAGCGGGGGTCGATCCTACAATGAGCAGTTCTTC. Protein: CASSPFATSGGRSYNEQFF.